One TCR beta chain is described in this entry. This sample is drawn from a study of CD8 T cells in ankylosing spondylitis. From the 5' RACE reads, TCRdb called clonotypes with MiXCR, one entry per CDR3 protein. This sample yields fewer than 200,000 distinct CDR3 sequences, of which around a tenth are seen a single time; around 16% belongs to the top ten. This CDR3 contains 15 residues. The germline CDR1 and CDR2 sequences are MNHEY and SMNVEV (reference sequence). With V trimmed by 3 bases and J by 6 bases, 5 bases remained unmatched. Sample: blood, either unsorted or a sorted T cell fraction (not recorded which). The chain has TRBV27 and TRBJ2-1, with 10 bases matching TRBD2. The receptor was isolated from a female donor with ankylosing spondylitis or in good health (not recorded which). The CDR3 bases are TGTGCCAGCAGTTTGACACTAGCGGGGACCAATGAGCAGTTCTTC. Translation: CASSLTLAGTNEQFF.